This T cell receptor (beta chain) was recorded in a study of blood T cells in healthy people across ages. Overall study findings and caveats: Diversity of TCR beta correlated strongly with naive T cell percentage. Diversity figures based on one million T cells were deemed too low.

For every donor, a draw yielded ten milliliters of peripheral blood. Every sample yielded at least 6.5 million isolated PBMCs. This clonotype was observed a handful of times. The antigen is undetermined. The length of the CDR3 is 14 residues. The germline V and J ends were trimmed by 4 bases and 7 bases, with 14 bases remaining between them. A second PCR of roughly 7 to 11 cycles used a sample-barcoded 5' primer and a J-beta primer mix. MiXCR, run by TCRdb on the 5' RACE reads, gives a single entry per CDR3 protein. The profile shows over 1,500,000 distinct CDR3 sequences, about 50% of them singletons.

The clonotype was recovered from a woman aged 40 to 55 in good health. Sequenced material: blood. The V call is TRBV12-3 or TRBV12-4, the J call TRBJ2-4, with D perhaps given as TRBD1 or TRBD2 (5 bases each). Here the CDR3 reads CASSSGTLGNIQYF. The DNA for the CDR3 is TGTGCCAGCAGTTCCGGGACCCTGGGGAACATTCAGTACTTC.